The 22 T cell receptor beta chains below all came from one sample that was sequenced in a study of shared clonotypes between healthy human individuals. Assay used: immunoSEQ multiplex PCR; TCRdb lists only in-frame clones, some missing. The sample yields a few million clones, approximately 90% seen once. Sequences were obtained from naive CD4+ T cells sorted from blood. Subset in this sample: CD45RA+ positively selected. These TCRs come from a man aged 18 to 35 in good health.

The CDR3 protein is CASSLTGTGGYASTDTQYF. The CDR3 nucleotides are TGTGCCAGTAGCCTCACCGGGACAGGGGGATATGCTAGCACAGATACGCAGTATTTT. The chain joins TRBV19 to TRBJ2-3; 11 bases are shared with TRBD1. The V segment lost 6 bases and the J segment 0 bases; nucleotides outside the gene matches: 14. The CDR3 covers 19 residues. Germline lookup yields CDR1 LNHDA and CDR2 SQIVND (reference sequence).

Worth noting for this clone: Within the sample, other DNA sequences also encode this same CDR3. CDR3 residues: CASTRGSGANVLTF. Here the CDR3 DNA reads TGTGCCAGCACGCGGGGGTCTGGGGCCAACGTCCTGACTTTC. The V gene is TRBV6-5, the J gene TRBJ2-6, with 7 bases fitting TRBD2. The CDR3 has 14 amino acids. V shed 7 bases and J 1 base; nucleotides not matched to a gene: 1. Germline V gene lookup returns CDR1 MNHEY and CDR2 SVGAGI.

The chain employs TRBV4-1 and TRBJ2-7, with 9 bases matching TRBD2. The CDR3 has 15 residues. The germline gives CDR1 MGHRA, CDR2 YSYEKL. V lost 4 bases to trimming and J lost 4 bases; unmatched junction nucleotides: 8. The CDR3: CASSRESGLAYEQYF. In nucleotides, the CDR3 is TGCGCCAGCAGCCGCGAATCGGGACTAGCTTACGAGCAGTACTTC.

As for this clone: One end of the junction does not line up with germline, which may come from a read error. The J gene is TRBJ2-2, the V gene TRBV30, with D perhaps matching TRBD2 (6 bases). The CDR3 is 14 amino acids. Germline CDR1 reads GTSNPN; CDR2 reads SVGIG (reference sequence). The DNA of the CDR3 is TGTGCTTGGAAGAGGCTAGCGCAGACCGGGGAGCTGTTTTTT. Encoded protein: CAWKRLAQTGELFF.

The V and J genes are TRBV7-6 and TRBJ2-5, with 9 nucleotides matching TRBD2. Germline V lookup: CDR1 SGHVS, CDR2 FNYEAQ. The CDR3 covers 17 residues. Losses at the gene ends were 1 base for V and 3 bases for J; bases not matched to a gene: 9. This CDR3 is CASSLVGGRAIEETQYF. In DNA form, the CDR3 reads TGTGCCAGCAGCTTAGTGGGCGGGAGGGCCATTGAAGAGACCCAGTACTTC.

A word on this clone: Other DNA sequences in this specimen translate into the identical CDR3. This chain joins TRBV29-1 and TRBJ2-7; D is unresolved. CDR3 length equals 13 residues. Germline V gene lookup returns CDR1 SQVTM and CDR2 ANQGSEA. V was clipped by 7 bases and J by 0 bases, with 13 bases between them. CDR3 residues: CSAAGFGSYEQYF. The CDR3 nucleotides read TGCAGCGCCGCCGGCTTTGGCTCCTACGAGCAGTACTTC.

The chain recombines TRBV2 with TRBJ2-5; D could derive from TRBD1 or TRBD2 (6 bases each). The V end lost 0 bases, the J end lost 7 bases, and 21 bases lay between the germline ends. The germline CDR1 and CDR2 sequences are SNHLY and FYNNEI. This CDR3 region has 17 residues. In nucleotides, the CDR3 is TGTGCCAGCAGTGAAGCCCACCCGGGGGCGGCTCCAGGGACCCAGTACTTC. Translation: CASSEAHPGAAPGTQYF.

This chain uses TRBV27 with TRBJ1-2; D unclear. Germline loops: CDR1 MNHEY, CDR2 SMNVEV (reference sequence). V was cut by 3 bases and J by 4 bases, with 12 bases left in between. This CDR3 region has 14 residues. The CDR3 sequence: CASSFRNYGYGYTF. CDR3 sequence (DNA): TGTGCCAGCAGTTTCAGGAATTACGGCTATGGCTACACCTTC.

CDR3 loop: CASSQVGTVQETQYF. CDR3 bases: TGCGCCAGCAGCCAAGTAGGGACAGTACAAGAGACCCAGTACTTC. V and J are TRBV4-3 and TRBJ2-5; TRBD1 aligns across 7 bases. Germline V gene lookup returns CDR1 LGHNA and CDR2 YSLEER. The CDR3 is 15 residues long. Unmatched junction bases numbered 4, after V lost 1 base and J lost 2 bases.

Concerning this clone itself: Relative to the germline gene, one junction end is altered; a read error may explain this. This specimen includes other DNA sequences encoding the same CDR3. The V call is TRBV6-5, the J call TRBJ2-2; 7 bases are a match to TRBD2. Germline V gene sequence: CDR1 MNHEY, CDR2 SVGAGI. The CDR3 totals 15 residues. As DNA, the CDR3 is TGCGCCAGCAGGCAAAGCGGGATTGGGACCGGGGAGCTGTTTTTT. Amino acids: CASRQSGIGTGELFF.

The chain uses TRBV7-8 and TRBJ2-2; 10 bases align to TRBD2. Trimming cost V 1 base and J 6 bases; bases outside gene matches: 5. Germline-derived CDR1 and CDR2 are SGHVS and FQNEAQ. The CDR3 is 16 residues long. The CDR3 nucleotides read TGTGCCAGCAGCTTAGTCCTAGCGGGAGTGCCCGGGGAGCTGTTTTTT. It is translated as CASSLVLAGVPGELFF.

The chain joins TRBV21-1 to TRBJ1-5; the D call TRBD1 from the table was never checked on the DNA. TRBV21-1 is shown as a pseudogene. This CDR3 is built from 15 residues. In nucleotides, the CDR3 is TGTGCCAGCAGCAAAGGACAGGGAGCCAATCAGCCCCAGCATTTT. Its translation is CASSKGQGANQPQHF.

The chain is built from TRBV6-5 and TRBJ2-5, with TRBD1 matching 8 bases. The J call may be wrong; the DNA end is better matched by TRBJ2-7. The CDR3 is 13 residues long. Germline CDR1 is MNHEY and CDR2 is SVGAGI. CDR3 in amino acids: CASRATGVFEQYF. Here the CDR3 DNA reads TGTGCCAGCAGAGCGACAGGGGTGTTCGAGCAGTACTTC.

The rearrangement joins TRBV11-3 to TRBJ2-1; D unclear. Trimming took off 0 bases at V and 0 bases at J, with 3 bases between the two ends. The CDR3 runs 14 residues. CDR1 and CDR2 from the germline V gene are SGHNT and YENEEA. CDR3 bases: TGTGCCAGCAGCTTAGAGAGCTCCTACAATGAGCAGTTCTTC. Translated: CASSLESSYNEQFF.

The chain couples TRBV5-1 to TRBJ2-1; D is uncertain. The CDR3 contains 16 residues. V lost 2 bases and J 0 bases, leaving 12 bases between the germline ends. CDR1 and CDR2 from the germline V gene are SGHRS and YFSETQ. CDR3 protein: CASSFGQTNSYNEQFF. The CDR3 DNA reads as TGCGCCAGCAGCTTCGGTCAGACAAACTCCTACAATGAGCAGTTCTTC.

This chain uses TRBV19 with TRBJ1-2; D may be TRBD1 (6 bases). Trimming took 3 bases from V and 2 from J, leaving 10 bases between them. Germline V gives CDR1 LNHDA, CDR2 SQIVND (reference sequence). The CDR3 has 14 residues. This CDR3 reads CASSMQGLNYGYTF. In DNA form, the CDR3 reads TGTGCCAGTAGTATGCAGGGGCTCAACTATGGCTACACCTTC.

V is TRBV29-1 and J is TRBJ2-5; a possible D gene is TRBD1 (6 bases). This CDR3 is built from 14 residues. The V end lost 6 bases, the J end lost 2 bases, and 16 bases lay between the germline ends. Germline CDR1 reads SQVTM; CDR2 reads ANQGSEA. CDR3 nucleotide sequence: TGCAGCGTCGCTTACAATACAGGGCAAGAGACCCAGTACTTC. Its translation is CSVAYNTGQETQYF.

The chain has TRBV6-1 and TRBJ2-1; tentatively, D is TRBD2 (7 bases). This CDR3 has 15 residues. The V and J ends lost 3 bases and 2 bases respectively, with 11 bases between them. Germline CDR1 reads MNHNS; CDR2 reads SASEGT. CDR3 in amino acids: CASSDSGGPYNEQFF. CDR3 nucleotide sequence: TGTGCCAGCAGTGACTCGGGGGGCCCCTACAATGAGCAGTTCTTC.

As regards this clone: Other DNA sequences within the sample encode an identical CDR3. The V and J genes are TRBV18 and TRBJ1-1, with a tentative D call TRBD1 (6 bases). The germline CDR1 and CDR2 sequences are KGHSH and LQKENI. CDR3 length: 14 residues. Trimming removed 3 bases at V and 1 base at J, with 9 bases between. The DNA for the CDR3 is TGTGCCAGCTCACCGGGGGCTAGGAACACTGAAGCTTTCTTT. Its translation is CASSPGARNTEAFF. The full variable domain, rest sourced from reference TRBV18 and TRBJ1-1, is NAGVMQNPRHLVRRRGQEARLRCSPMKGHSHVYWYRQLPEEGLKFMVYLQKENIIDESGMPKERFSAEFPKEGPSILRIQQVVRGDSAAYFCASSPGARNTEAFFGQGTRLTVV.

The gene calls are TRBV7-9 and TRBJ1-6; 8 positions agree with TRBD1. The germline gives CDR1 SEHNR, CDR2 FQNEAQ (reference sequence). The CDR3 consists of 15 residues. The J segment lost 3 bases and the V segment lost 5 bases, leaving 3 bases of the junction unmatched. The CDR3 sequence: CASSPGQGYNSPLHF. CDR3 DNA: TGTGCCAGCAGCCCCGGACAGGGCTATAATTCACCCCTCCACTTT.

The rearrangement joins TRBV19 to TRBJ2-5; D tentatively fits TRBD1 or TRBD2 (5 bases each). In germline, CDR1 is LNHDA, CDR2 SQIVND (reference sequence). CDR3 length: 15 amino acids. V was clipped by 5 bases and J by 5 bases, with 18 bases between them. CDR3: CASSFSGTPPETQYF. For the CDR3, the DNA is TGTGCCAGTAGTTTCTCCGGGACGCCGCCGGAGACCCAGTACTTC.

This chain links TRBV5-1 with TRBJ2-3, with TRBD2 matching over 10 bases. Germline V gives CDR1 SGHRS, CDR2 YFSETQ. V was clipped by 4 bases and J by 0 bases; unmatched bases: 5. This CDR3 is built from 16 residues. The CDR3: CASSPATSGSTDTQYF. CDR3 sequence (DNA): TGCGCCAGCAGCCCGGCGACTAGCGGGAGCACAGATACGCAGTATTTT.